This is a list of T cell receptor beta chains from one sample in a study of T-cell reconstitution after alpha-beta-depleted transplantation in children. TCRdb recomputed calls from the PCR reads with MiXCR, one row per CDR3 protein. This table has roughly 120,000 distinct CDR3 sequences, about a tenth appearing once. The starting material was PBMCs, obtained before TCRalphabeta/CD19-depleted stem cell transplant. These receptors were collected from a boy aged 2 to 10 with acute lymphoblastic leukemia, due to receive a stem cell transplant. Each CDR3 is given with its conserved first and last residue. The order of the fields is V gene, D gene, clone size, J gene, CDR3 protein, CDR3 DNA. A D gene is named only where the DNA matches it firmly. Expanded clones get a size class; other rows say once, few or many, or leave the size out.

TRBV5-8,NA,NA,TRBJ2-7,CASSLVILSGISYEQYF,TGTGCCAGCAGCTTGGTAATCTTGAGCGGCATCTCCTACGAGCAGTACTTC
TRBV19,NA,NA,TRBJ2-1,CASSIDGSEQFF,TGTGCCAGTAGTATAGACGGGAGCGAGCAGTTCTTC
TRBV28,TRBD2,few,TRBJ2-1,CASSFVSSGSSLFNNEQFF,TGTGCCAGCAGTTTCGTGTCTAGCGGGAGTTCCCTTTTTAACAATGAGCAGTTCTTC
TRBV5-1,NA,few,TRBJ2-3,CASSPGQREGRNTQYF,TGCGCCAGCAGCCCGGGTCAGCGTGAGGGCCGAAATACGCAGTATTTT
TRBV14,NA,few,TRBJ2-2,CASTPARGGELFF,TGTGCCAGCACCCCAGCCCGGGGCGGGGAGCTGTTTTTT
TRBV12-3/TRBV12-4,TRBD1,NA,TRBJ2-6,CASSTGQELYSGANVLTF,TGTGCCAGCAGTACCGGACAGGAACTCTACTCTGGGGCCAACGTCCTGACTTTC
TRBV11-2,NA,few,TRBJ1-5,CASSLSGFSNQPQHF,TGTGCCAGCAGCCTATCAGGGTTTAGCAATCAGCCCCAGCATTTT
TRBV5-1,NA,NA,TRBJ2-4,CASAPGGQGNIQYF,TGCGCCAGCGCCCCCGGGGGCCAGGGAAACATTCAGTACTTC
TRBV28,TRBD1,NA,TRBJ1-6,CASRPRDRLNSPLHF,TGTGCCAGCAGGCCCCGGGACAGGCTGAATTCACCCCTCCACTTT
TRBV10-3,TRBD2,few,TRBJ2-3,CAIKSAGGTDTQYF,TGTGCCATCAAATCGGCGGGAGGTACAGATACGCAGTATTTT
TRBV10-3,NA,few,TRBJ2-1,CAISSGGLVSNEQFF,TGTGCCATCAGTAGCGGAGGGCTAGTCAGCAATGAGCAGTTCTTC
TRBV7-3,NA,many,TRBJ2-1,CASSLRDGYNEQFF,TGTGCCAGCAGCTTACGGGACGGCTACAATGAGCAGTTCTTC
TRBV2,NA,few,TRBJ2-3,CASSEQGGDTQYF,TGTGCCAGCAGTGAACAGGGGGGAGATACGCAGTATTTT
TRBV20-1,TRBD2,many,TRBJ2-5,CSARESSGRYQETQYF,TGCAGTGCTAGAGAGTCTAGCGGGAGGTACCAAGAGACCCAGTACTTC
TRBV20-1,NA,many,TRBJ2-3,CSASAGSWVDTQYF,TGCAGTGCTAGTGCGGGGAGTTGGGTAGATACGCAGTATTTT
TRBV5-1,TRBD2,many,TRBJ2-1,CASSGLAGSNEQFF,TGCGCCAGCAGCGGGCTAGCGGGAAGCAATGAGCAGTTCTTC